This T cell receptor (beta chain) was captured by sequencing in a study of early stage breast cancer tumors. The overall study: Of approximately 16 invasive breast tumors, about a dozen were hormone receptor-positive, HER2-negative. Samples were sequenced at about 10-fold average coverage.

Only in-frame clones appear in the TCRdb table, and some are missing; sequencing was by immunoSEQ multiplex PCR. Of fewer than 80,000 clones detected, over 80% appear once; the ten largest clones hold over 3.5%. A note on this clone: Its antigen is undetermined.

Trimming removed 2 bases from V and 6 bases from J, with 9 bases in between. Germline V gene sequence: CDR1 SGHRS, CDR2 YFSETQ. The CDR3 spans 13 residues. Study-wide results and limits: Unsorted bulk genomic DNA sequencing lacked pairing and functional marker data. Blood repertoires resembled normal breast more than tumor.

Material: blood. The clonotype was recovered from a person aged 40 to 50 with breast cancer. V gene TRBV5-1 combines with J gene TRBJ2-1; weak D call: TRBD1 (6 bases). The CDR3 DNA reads TGCGCCAGCAGCTTCACAGGGTTCAATGAGCAGTTCTTC. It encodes CASSFTGFNEQFF.